Each of the 16 T cell receptor beta chains below was sequenced from the same sample in a study of T cells after yellow fever vaccination. Via MiXCR, TCRdb re-called the 5' RACE reads, giving one row per CDR3 protein. In the table there are some 260,000 distinct CDR3 sequences, over 4.5% of which are singletons. The specimen was CD4+ T cells sorted from PBMCs, collected on the day of the yellow fever booster vaccination. The receptors were gathered from a man between 18 and 35 years old who received the YFV17D yellow fever vaccine.

The chain carries TRBV10-2 and TRBJ2-3; possible D gene TRBD2, 7 bases. The CDR3 spans 14 residues. The V end was cut by 7 bases, the J end by 0 bases, with 11 bases between. CDR1 WSHSY and CDR2 SAAADI come from the germline V gene. CDR3 DNA: TGCGCCAGCAAGGGGGGGCTTAGCACAGATACGCAGTATTTT. Its translation: CASKGGLSTDTQYF.

This clonotype has a handful of counts. This chain connects TRBV7-6 to TRBJ1-2; D remains ambiguous. Between the trimmed V and J ends, which lost 5 bases and 3 bases, there was a span of 25 bases. The CDR3 spans 18 residues. The germline CDR1 and CDR2 sequences are SGHVS and FNYEAQ. CDR3 sequence: CASSPTSFPTGNYYGYTF. CDR3 bases: TGTGCCAGCAGCCCGACATCTTTCCCGACGGGGAATTACTATGGCTACACCTTC.

This rearrangement joins TRBV9 to TRBJ2-1; D call uncertain. The V end lost 2 bases, the J end lost 3 bases, and 15 bases lay between the germline ends. Germline V CDR1 and CDR2: SGDLS, YYNGEE. This CDR3 comprises 16 residues. This chain's CDR3 is CASSVERDFIYNEQFF. In DNA, the CDR3 is TGTGCCAGCAGCGTGGAAAGGGATTTCATCTACAATGAGCAGTTCTTC.

This clonotype has only a few counts. The genes are TRBV5-4 and TRBJ2-5, with no clear D. Germline CDR1 SGHNT, CDR2 YYREEE (reference sequence). Trimming cost V 6 bases and J 2 bases, with 17 bases left between them. The CDR3 sequence is 15 residues long. CDR3 nucleotide sequence: TGTGCCAGCACCTCAAAAACGGCGGAGCAAGAGACCCAGTACTTC. Translated, it gives CASTSKTAEQETQYF.

This clonotype came up many times. The V gene is TRBV12-3 or TRBV12-4, the J gene TRBJ2-7; no definite D call. The V and J ends lost 0 bases and 6 bases respectively, with 6 bases between them. CDR3 length: 12 amino acids. The CDR3, as DNA: TGTGCCAGCAGTTTAGCCTCTGGCGAGCAGTACTTC. Residues: CASSLASGEQYF.

In this sample, this clonotype turned up a few times. V usage is TRBV24-1 and J usage is TRBJ2-2; no reliable D call. This CDR3 spans 16 amino acids. V lost 5 bases, J lost 1 base, and 13 bases lay in between. Germline loops: CDR1 KGHDR, CDR2 SFDVKD. CDR3 residues: CATSAAGDGNTGELFF. In DNA, the CDR3 is TGTGCCACCAGTGCCGCCGGAGACGGGAACACCGGGGAGCTGTTTTTT.

This clonotype was detected many times. The chain links TRBV5-1 to TRBJ2-3; D not certain. Looked up from germline, CDR1 is SGHRS and CDR2 is YFSETQ. The CDR3 sequence is 15 residues long. Trimming removed 0 bases from V and 0 bases from J, with 8 bases in between. The CDR3 sequence is CASSLAQTSTDTQYF. CDR3 in DNA: TGCGCCAGCAGCTTGGCCCAAACAAGCACAGATACGCAGTATTTT.

This clonotype has a count of ten or more. The genes are TRBV7-6 and TRBJ1-4; 7 positions match TRBD1. Germline V lookup: CDR1 SGHVS, CDR2 FNYEAQ. The J segment lost 8 bases and the V segment lost 4 bases, leaving 10 bases of the junction unmatched. The length of the CDR3 is 15 residues. In DNA form, the CDR3 reads TGTGCCAGCAGCTCCCTGACAGGGACGGACGAAAAACTGTTTTTT. It translates to CASSSLTGTDEKLFF.

This clonotype was counted many times. The chain combines TRBV19 with TRBJ2-3; D not resolved. This CDR3 is built from 13 residues. Germline CDR1 is LNHDA and CDR2 is SQIVND (reference sequence). Trimming left V 4 bases short and J 2 bases short, with 7 bases between. CDR3 nucleotide sequence: TGTGCCAGTAGTACAGATTTCACAGATACGCAGTATTTT. This encodes CASSTDFTDTQYF.

This clonotype turned up a few times. The gene calls are TRBV6-6 and TRBJ2-2, with TRBD2 matching over 15 bases. This CDR3 region has 18 residues. The germline CDR1 and CDR2 sequences are MNHNY and SVGAGI (reference sequence). V lost 0 bases and J lost 1; bases outside the gene matches: 0. CDR3 DNA: TGTGCCAGCAGTTACTCGGGACTAGCGGGGGGGAACACCGGGGAGCTGTTTTTT. Residues: CASSYSGLAGGNTGELFF.

This chain links TRBV11-2 with TRBJ1-6; D is ambiguous. Per the germline V gene, CDR1 is SGHAT and CDR2 is FQNNGV. V dropped 1 base and J dropped 4 bases, with 5 bases sitting between them. The CDR3 consists of 14 residues. Here the CDR3 reads CASSLVRYNSPLHF. The CDR3 DNA is TGTGCCAGCAGCTTAGTCCGTTATAATTCACCCCTCCACTTT.

This clonotype came up many times. V usage is TRBV4-1 and J usage is TRBJ2-3; no clear D gene. Trimming stripped 0 bases from V and 5 bases from J, with 6 bases between. This CDR3 comprises 13 residues. The germline V gene has CDR1 MGHRA and CDR2 YSYEKL. Here the CDR3 DNA reads TGCGCCAGCAGCCAAGATTCGGAAGATACGCAGTATTTT. Its protein is CASSQDSEDTQYF.

This clonotype was seen a handful of times. The chain couples TRBV19 to TRBJ1-6; the D is unclear. Germline CDR1 LNHDA, CDR2 SQIVND (reference sequence). The CDR3 runs to 12 residues. The V end lost 5 bases, the J end lost 7 bases, and 6 bases lay between the germline ends. CDR3 sequence: CASSPSNSPLHF. The CDR3 nucleotides read TGTGCCAGTAGTCCCTCGAATTCACCCCTCCACTTT.

This rearrangement joins TRBV6-1 to TRBJ2-7, with unresolved D. The CDR3 is made up of 14 amino acids. Trimming stripped 7 bases from V and 5 bases from J, with 18 bases between. CDR1 MNHNS and CDR2 SASEGT come from the germline V gene. The CDR3 sequence: CASTVLLDMDEQYF. In nucleotides, the CDR3 is TGTGCCAGCACGGTTTTATTAGACATGGACGAGCAGTACTTC.

The V call is TRBV7-2, the J call TRBJ2-7; TRBD1 aligns across 9 bases. CDR1 and CDR2 (germline): SGHTA, FQGNSA. The CDR3 extends over 15 amino acids. J gave up 3 bases and V 5 bases, and 8 bases lay outside the gene matches. The CDR3 DNA follows: TGTGCCAGCAGCGCCCAACAGGGGGCGGGCTACGAGCAGTACTTC. Its protein is CASSAQQGAGYEQYF. The full variable domain, with the rest looked up from reference TRBV7-2 and TRBJ2-7, is GAGVSQSPSNKVTEKGKDVELRCDPISGHTALYWYRQSLGQGLEFLIYFQGNSAPDKSGLPSDRFSAERTGGSVSTLTIQRTQQEDSAVYLCASSAQQGAGYEQYFGPGTRLTVT.

This clonotype appeared many times. V and J are TRBV5-1 and TRBJ2-7; D is tentatively TRBD1 or TRBD2 (6 bases each). Germline lookup yields CDR1 SGHRS and CDR2 YFSETQ. This CDR3 has 17 residues. V was shortened by 6 bases and J by 5 bases, with 27 bases between the two germline ends. The CDR3 reads CASKRGPGFQGQHEQYF. CDR3 sequence (DNA): TGCGCCAGCAAACGGGGGCCGGGTTTCCAGGGGCAGCACGAGCAGTACTTC.